The clone carrying this T cell receptor beta chain was seen just once. Deletions cut 3 bases from V and 3 bases from J, with 8 bases between. There are 13 residues in the CDR3. CDR1 is KGHSH, CDR2 LQKENI, per germline. The source of the sample is a study of blood T cell repertoires in COVID-19. Whole-study context: Acute and convalescent COVID-19 specimens originated in the United States, Italy and Spain. PBMCs, B-cell-depleted T cells, or T cells provided the cDNA or gDNA that made up the material.

How the authors handled the data: Amplification of reference gene primers provided the estimated nucleated cell counts. Profiling relied on immunoSEQ multiplex PCR, and the TCRdb table lists in-frame clones only, not all of them. V, J and clone size reflect that table, while D and trimming were determined from the DNA. The table has 75,000 or so clones, roughly 88% seen once. The V and J genes are TRBV18 and TRBJ1-2; D ambiguous. This sequence was found in a man aged 50-59 years with acute or convalescent COVID-19. The sample was peripheral blood. The CDR3 loop reads CASSPGTDYGYTF. The CDR3 DNA sequence: TGTGCCAGCTCACCGGGCACAGACTATGGCTACACCTTC.